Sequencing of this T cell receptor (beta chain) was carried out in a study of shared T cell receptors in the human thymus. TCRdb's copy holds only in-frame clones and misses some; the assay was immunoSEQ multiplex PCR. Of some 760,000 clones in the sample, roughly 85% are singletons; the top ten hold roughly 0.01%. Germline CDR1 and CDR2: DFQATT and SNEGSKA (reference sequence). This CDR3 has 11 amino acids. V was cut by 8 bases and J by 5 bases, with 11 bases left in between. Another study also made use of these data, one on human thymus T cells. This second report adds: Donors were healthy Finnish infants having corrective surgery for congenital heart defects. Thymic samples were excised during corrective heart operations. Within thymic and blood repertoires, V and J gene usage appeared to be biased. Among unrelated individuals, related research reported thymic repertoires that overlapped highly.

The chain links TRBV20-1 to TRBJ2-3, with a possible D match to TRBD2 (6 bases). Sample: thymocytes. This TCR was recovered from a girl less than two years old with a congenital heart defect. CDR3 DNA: TGCAGTCTTCTCGGGAGAGATACGCAGTATTTT. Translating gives CSLLGRDTQYF.